Below are 22 T cell receptor beta chains sequenced from a single sample in a study of T cells in Graves' hyperthyroidism and ophthalmopathy. Amplified regions were TCR beta CDR3 sequences from RNA transcripts. The HTBI set primed first-round TCR CDR3 RT-PCR. TCRdb fed the multiplex PCR reads into MiXCR, producing one record per CDR3 protein. The repertoire holds about 55,000 distinct CDR3 sequences, with roughly 58% as singletons. The sequenced material came from blood. The source is an older woman with Graves' ophthalmopathy.

This clonotype occurred once. The chain employs TRBV7-3 and TRBJ2-7; 9 positions agree with TRBD2. This CDR3 contains 15 residues. CDR1 and CDR2 (germline): SGHTA, FQGTGA. Trimming cost V 3 bases and J 7 bases; bases outside gene matches: 10. The CDR3 sequence is CASSFLSSSGEEQYF. CDR3 coding DNA: TGTGCCAGCAGCTTTTTGTCGTCTAGCGGGGAAGAGCAGTACTTC. Supplemented by reference TRBV7-3 and TRBJ2-7, the full variable domain reads GAGVSQTPSNKVTEKGKYVELRCDPISGHTALYWYRQSLGQGPEFLIYFQGTGAADDSGLPNDRFFAVRPEGSVSTLKIQRTERGDSAVYLCASSFLSSSGEEQYFGPGTRLTVT.

At least ten counts were recorded for this clonotype. The rearrangement uses TRBV12-5 and TRBJ1-6; TRBD1 is a possible D gene (6 bases). CDR1 is LGHNT, CDR2 FRNRAP, per germline. V lost 5 bases to trimming and J lost 0 bases, with 17 bases between them. There are 18 residues in the CDR3. The CDR3 loop reads CASGPSLDRSSYNSPLHF. CDR3 nucleotide sequence: TGTGCTAGTGGTCCCAGCCTTGACAGGAGCTCCTATAATTCACCCCTCCACTTT.

This chain connects TRBV4-3 to TRBJ1-4; D remains unclear. V was pared by 0 bases and J by 3 bases, with 8 bases between. Germline V gene sequence: CDR1 LGHNA, CDR2 YSLEER. This CDR3 region has 15 residues. As DNA, the CDR3 is TGCGCCAGCAGCCAAGAGGGCGCACCTAATGAAAAACTGTTTTTT. Translated: CASSQEGAPNEKLFF.

This clonotype has a single count. The junction departs from germline at one end; a sequencing error may be responsible. V is TRBV7-2 and J is TRBJ1-1, with D possibly matching TRBD1 (6 bases). There are 14 residues in the CDR3. Germline V gives CDR1 SGHTA, CDR2 FQGNSA. The CDR3 sequence: CASSFGTLNTEALF. The CDR3 region has the DNA TGTGCCAGCAGCTTCGGGACACTGAACACAGAAGCTCTCTTT.

This clonotype was seen repeatedly, ten times or more. The V gene is TRBV6-5, the J gene TRBJ1-2; possibly TRBD1 for D (5 bases). Looked up from germline, CDR1 is MNHEY and CDR2 is SVGAGI. V shed 6 bases and J shed 9 bases, with 20 bases lying between them. This CDR3 is 14 amino acids long. This chain's CDR3 is CASSRPGRLWSYTF. CDR3 bases: TGTGCCAGCAGCCGCCCGGGACGCCTATGGAGCTACACCTTC.

This clonotype was counted many times. The chain employs TRBV20-1 and TRBJ2-3; D tentatively reads TRBD1 or TRBD2 (6 bases each). V gave up 0 bases and J gave up 4 bases, with 11 bases separating them. This CDR3 has 14 amino acids. Germline V gene lookup returns CDR1 DFQATT and CDR2 SNEGSKA (reference sequence). The CDR3 here is CSARDLGGADTQYF. The CDR3 bases are TGCAGTGCTAGAGATCTCGGGGGCGCAGATACGCAGTATTTT.

The rearrangement links TRBV20-1 to TRBJ1-1; D unresolved. This CDR3 comprises 11 residues. Per the germline V gene, CDR1 is DFQATT and CDR2 is SNEGSKA (reference sequence). The V end was cut by 0 bases, the J end by 11 bases, with 10 bases between. This CDR3 is CSARDRGLAFF. The CDR3 DNA reads TGCAGTGCTAGAGATCGGGGTTTGGCTTTCTTT.

This clonotype was recorded once. The V and J genes are TRBV10-3 and TRBJ2-7; 16 positions match TRBD2. The CDR3 extends over 17 amino acids. After removal of 7 bases from V and 2 bases from J, the junction contained 8 bases not matched to a gene. The germline V gene has CDR1 ENHRY and CDR2 SYGVKD. The CDR3 nucleotides are TGTGCCATCAAAGACGGGGGACTAGCGGGGGGGGCCTACGAGCAGTACTTC. Amino acids: CAIKDGGLAGGAYEQYF.

This clonotype has ten or more counts. This rearrangement joins TRBV5-1 to TRBJ2-1; the match to TRBD2 covers 14 bases. V was clipped by 1 base and J by 5 bases; unmatched bases: 5. This CDR3 contains 17 residues. CDR1 SGHRS and CDR2 YFSETQ come from the germline V gene. This CDR3 is CASSLPRLAGGNNEQFF. The CDR3 coding sequence is TGCGCCAGCAGCTTGCCTCGACTAGCGGGAGGGAACAATGAGCAGTTCTTC.

Of note for this clonotype: A read error may produce the germline difference seen at one junction end. V is TRBV6-4 and J is TRBJ2-7, with 9 bases matching TRBD1. This CDR3 region has 17 residues. Germline V gene lookup returns CDR1 MRHNA and CDR2 SNTAGT. In nucleotides, the CDR3 is TGTGCCAGCAGTACCCCTGCGACAGGGGGATTTTCCTGCGAGCAGTACTTC. Translation: CASSTPATGGFSCEQYF.

This rearrangement joins TRBV2 to TRBJ2-7; D remains ambiguous. The CDR3 spans 12 residues. Germline CDR1 reads SNHLY; CDR2 reads FYNNEI. The germline V and J ends were trimmed by 0 bases and 8 bases, with 8 bases remaining between them. The CDR3 spells CASSEAGGQQYF. Here the CDR3 DNA reads TGTGCCAGCAGTGAAGCGGGTGGGCAGCAGTACTTC.

The genes are TRBV29-1 and TRBJ2-6; unclear D gene. The CDR3 spans 13 residues. Germline V CDR1 and CDR2: SQVTM, ANQGSEA. Deletions cut 6 bases from V and 0 bases from J, with 6 bases between. The CDR3 reads CSVASSGANVLTF. CDR3 nucleotide sequence: TGCAGCGTAGCAAGCTCTGGGGCCAACGTCCTGACTTTC.

The chain joins TRBV30 to TRBJ1-1; 9 bases fit TRBD1. J gave up 8 bases and V 1 base, and 11 bases lay outside the gene matches. Germline V gene data show CDR1 as GTSNPN and CDR2 as SVGIG (reference sequence). This CDR3 spans 15 amino acids. The CDR3 is CAWSAPLDRGTEAFF. In DNA form, the CDR3 reads TGTGCCTGGAGTGCCCCTTTGGACAGGGGTACCGAAGCTTTCTTT.

The genes are TRBV9 and TRBJ1-2; TRBD1 might be the D (5 bases). Germline loops: CDR1 SGDLS, CDR2 YYNGEE. V was shortened by 3 bases and J by 7 bases, with 22 bases between the two germline ends. This CDR3 spans 16 amino acids. The DNA for the CDR3 is TGTGCCAGCAGCGAGCCCCCCGGGGGGTTGAGAGGTGGCTACACCTTC. This encodes CASSEPPGGLRGGYTF. Full variable domain (rest looked up from reference TRBV9 and TRBJ1-2): DSGVTQTPKHLITATGQRVTLRCSPRSGDLSVYWYQQSLDQGLQFLIQYYNGEERAKGNILERFSAQQFPDLHSELNLSSLELGDSALYFCASSEPPGGLRGGYTFGSGTRLTVV.

Note on this clonotype: A much larger clone is a single base away; this may be a read error. This CDR3 is CSSSGSYTQYF. The CDR3 DNA is TGTTCCAGCTCGGGCTCGTATACGCAGTATTTT. The rearrangement joins TRBV18 to TRBJ2-3; no definite D call. CDR1 KGHSH and CDR2 LQKENI come from the germline V gene. CDR3 size: 11 residues. Full variable domain (missing parts from reference TRBV18 and TRBJ2-3): NAGVMQNPRHLVRRRGQEARLRCSPMKGHSHVYWYRQLPEEGLKFMVYLQKENIIDESGMPKERFSAEFPKEGPSILRIQQVVRGDSAAYFCSSSGSYTQYFGPGTRLTVL.

This clonotype was counted many times. The chain recombines TRBV20-1 with TRBJ2-5; D may be TRBD1 (6 bases). The germline gives CDR1 DFQATT, CDR2 SNEGSKA (reference sequence). V was pared by 2 bases and J by 5 bases, with 15 bases between. CDR3 length: 14 amino acids. CDR3 protein: CSARSGGGRETQYF. CDR3 nucleotide sequence: TGCAGTGCTAGATCTGGTGGGGGCCGGGAGACCCAGTACTTC.

By sample fraction, this clonotype is medium-sized. V gene TRBV24-1 combines with J gene TRBJ2-1; D is uncertain. Germline V lookup: CDR1 KGHDR, CDR2 SFDVKD. The V end was cut by 3 bases, the J end by 2 bases, with 7 bases between. This CDR3 has 14 residues. The CDR3 DNA is TGTGCCACCAGTGATCCAGAACCCTACAATGAGCAGTTCTTC. Protein product: CATSDPEPYNEQFF.

This clonotype occurred many times. V is TRBV6-4 and J is TRBJ2-1, with 11 bases identical to TRBD2. CDR1 MRHNA and CDR2 SNTAGT come from the germline V gene. Unmatched junction bases numbered 6, after V lost 4 bases and J lost 4 bases. The CDR3 has 16 amino acids. The CDR3 is CASSVELAGEYNEQFF. The CDR3 DNA is TGTGCCAGCAGTGTCGAACTAGCGGGAGAGTACAATGAGCAGTTCTTC.

This clonotype was observed many times. The J gene is TRBJ1-1, the V gene TRBV20-1; 7 bases fit TRBD1. The junction had 7 bases not matched to a gene; V was cut back by 2 bases and J by 1 base. The CDR3 is 15 residues long. Germline CDR1 reads DFQATT; CDR2 reads SNEGSKA (reference sequence). CDR3 bases: TGCAGTGCTAGAAGACAGGGCCGGCGGAACACTGAAGCTTTCTTT. It specifies CSARRQGRRNTEAFF.

The sample holds one count of this clonotype. The rearrangement joins TRBV7-9 to TRBJ1-6, with D unresolved. Germline V gene data show CDR1 as SEHNR and CDR2 as FQNEAQ (reference sequence). There are 19 residues in the CDR3. Trimming stripped 5 bases from V and 1 base from J, with 21 bases between. CDR3 residues: CASSHSERGAGSYNSPLHF. CDR3 sequence (DNA): TGTGCCAGCAGCCACTCGGAGCGGGGAGCTGGTTCCTATAATTCACCCCTCCACTTT. The full variable domain, in which reference TRBV7-9 and TRBJ1-6 provide the parts outside the CDR3, is DTGVSQNPRHKITKRGQNVTFRCDPISEHNRLYWYRQTLGQGPEFLTYFQNEAQLEKSRLLSDRFSAERPKGSFSTLEIQRTEQGDSAMYLCASSHSERGAGSYNSPLHFGNGTRLTVT.

This clonotype came up a few times. This chain connects TRBV29-1 to TRBJ2-2; D possibly matches TRBD1 or TRBD2 (5 bases each). Germline CDR1 reads SQVTM; CDR2 reads ANQGSEA. The CDR3 loop spans 14 amino acids. Deletions cut 6 bases from V and 2 bases from J, with 13 bases between. CDR3 DNA: TGCAGCGTCATCGGGACGGCAAACACCGGGGAGCTGTTTTTT. Its translation is CSVIGTANTGELFF.

The CDR3 region is CASSTRQAGYTF. Written as DNA, the CDR3 is TGTGCCAGTAGTACAAGACAGGCTGGCTACACCTTC. V usage is TRBV19 and J usage is TRBJ1-2; possibly TRBD1 for D (6 bases). Germline V gene lookup returns CDR1 LNHDA and CDR2 SQIVND (reference sequence). V gave up 4 bases and J gave up 7 bases, with 10 bases separating them. This CDR3 region has 12 residues.